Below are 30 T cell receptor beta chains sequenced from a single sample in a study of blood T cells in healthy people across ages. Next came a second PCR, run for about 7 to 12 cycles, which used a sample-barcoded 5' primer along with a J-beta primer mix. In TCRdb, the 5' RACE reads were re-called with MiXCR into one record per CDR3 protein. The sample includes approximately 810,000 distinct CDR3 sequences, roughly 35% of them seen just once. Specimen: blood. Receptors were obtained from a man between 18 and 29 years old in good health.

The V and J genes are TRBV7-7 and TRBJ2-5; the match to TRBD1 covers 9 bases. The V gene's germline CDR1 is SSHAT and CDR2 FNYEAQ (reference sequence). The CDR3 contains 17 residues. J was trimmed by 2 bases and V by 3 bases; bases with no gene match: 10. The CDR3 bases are TGTGCCAGCAGCTTTAATTTTCCGGGACAGGGACAAGAGACCCAGTACTTC. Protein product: CASSFNFPGQGQETQYF.

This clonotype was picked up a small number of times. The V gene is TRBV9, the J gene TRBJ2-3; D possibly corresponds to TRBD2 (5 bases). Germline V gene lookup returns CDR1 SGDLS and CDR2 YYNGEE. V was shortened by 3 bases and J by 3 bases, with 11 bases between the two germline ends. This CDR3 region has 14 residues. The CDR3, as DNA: TGTGCCAGCAGCGCCTCTAGCCTGACAGATACGCAGTATTTT. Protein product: CASSASSLTDTQYF.

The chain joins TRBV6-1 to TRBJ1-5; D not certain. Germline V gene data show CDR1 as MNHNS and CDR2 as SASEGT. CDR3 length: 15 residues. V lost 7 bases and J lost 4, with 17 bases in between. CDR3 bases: TGTGCCAGCATAGTGAGCCCCTCCATAAATCAGCCCCAGCATTTT. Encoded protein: CASIVSPSINQPQHF.

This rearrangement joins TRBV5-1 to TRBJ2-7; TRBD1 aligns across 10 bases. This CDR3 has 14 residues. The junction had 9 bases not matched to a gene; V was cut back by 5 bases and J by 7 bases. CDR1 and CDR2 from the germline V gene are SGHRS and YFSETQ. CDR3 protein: CASSFGQGVGEQYF. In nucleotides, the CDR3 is TGCGCCAGCAGTTTCGGACAGGGGGTAGGTGAGCAGTACTTC.

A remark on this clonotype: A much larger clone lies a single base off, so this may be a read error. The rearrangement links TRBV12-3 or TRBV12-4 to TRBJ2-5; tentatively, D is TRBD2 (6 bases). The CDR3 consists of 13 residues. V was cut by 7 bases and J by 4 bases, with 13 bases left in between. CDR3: CASNYGGRETQYF. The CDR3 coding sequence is TGTGCCAGCAACTACGGGGGACGAGAGACCCAGTACTTC.

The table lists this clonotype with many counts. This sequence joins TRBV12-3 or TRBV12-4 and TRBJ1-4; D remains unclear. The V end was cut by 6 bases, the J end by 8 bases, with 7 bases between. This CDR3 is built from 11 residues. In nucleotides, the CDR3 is TGTGCCAGCAGGGTGAAGGAAAAACTGTTTTTT. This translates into CASRVKEKLFF.

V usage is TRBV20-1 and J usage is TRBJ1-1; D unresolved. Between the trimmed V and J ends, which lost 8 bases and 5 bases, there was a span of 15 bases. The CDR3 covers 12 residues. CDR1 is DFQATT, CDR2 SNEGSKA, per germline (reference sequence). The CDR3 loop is CSSKDLGTEAFF. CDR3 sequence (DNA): TGCAGTTCCAAAGATCTGGGAACTGAAGCTTTCTTT.

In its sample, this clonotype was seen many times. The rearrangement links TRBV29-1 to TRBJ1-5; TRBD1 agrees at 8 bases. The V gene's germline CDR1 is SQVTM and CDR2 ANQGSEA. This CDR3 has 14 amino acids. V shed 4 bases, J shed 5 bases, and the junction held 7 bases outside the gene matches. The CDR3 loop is CSVAPADRDQPQHF. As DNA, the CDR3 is TGCAGCGTTGCTCCAGCGGACAGGGATCAGCCCCAGCATTTT.

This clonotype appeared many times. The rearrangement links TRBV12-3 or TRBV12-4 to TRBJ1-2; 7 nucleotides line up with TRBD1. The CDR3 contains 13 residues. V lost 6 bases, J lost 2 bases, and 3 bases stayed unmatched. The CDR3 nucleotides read TGTGCCAGCAGCCGGGGACAGAACTATGGCTACACCTTC. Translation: CASSRGQNYGYTF.

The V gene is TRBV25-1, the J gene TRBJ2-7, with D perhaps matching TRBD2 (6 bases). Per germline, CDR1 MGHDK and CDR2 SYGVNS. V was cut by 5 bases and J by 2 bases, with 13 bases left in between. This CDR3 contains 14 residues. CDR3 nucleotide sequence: TGTGCCAGCAGTCCGGGAGTTGTCACCTACGAGCAGTACTTC. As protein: CASSPGVVTYEQYF.

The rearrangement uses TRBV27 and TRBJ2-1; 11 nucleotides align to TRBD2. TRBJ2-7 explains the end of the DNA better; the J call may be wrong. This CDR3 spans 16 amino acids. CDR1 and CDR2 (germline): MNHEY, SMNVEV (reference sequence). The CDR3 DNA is TGTGCCAGCAGTTCCGTTAGCGGGGGGGCAGGCAATGAGCAGTACTTC. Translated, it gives CASSSVSGGAGNEQYF.

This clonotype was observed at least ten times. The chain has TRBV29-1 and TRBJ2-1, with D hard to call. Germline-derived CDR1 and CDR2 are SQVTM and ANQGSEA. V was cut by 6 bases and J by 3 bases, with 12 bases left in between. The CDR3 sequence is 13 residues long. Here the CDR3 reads CSVASDGYNEQFF. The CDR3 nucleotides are TGCAGCGTAGCCTCGGACGGCTACAATGAGCAGTTCTTC.

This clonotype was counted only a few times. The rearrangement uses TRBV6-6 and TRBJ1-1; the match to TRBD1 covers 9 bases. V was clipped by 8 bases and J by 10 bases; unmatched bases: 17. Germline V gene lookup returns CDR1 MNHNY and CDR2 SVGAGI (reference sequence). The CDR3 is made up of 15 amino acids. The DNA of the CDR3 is TGTGCCAGCGGTCTATCCCAGGACAGGGGCTTGCGAGCTTTCTTT. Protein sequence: CASGLSQDRGLRAFF.

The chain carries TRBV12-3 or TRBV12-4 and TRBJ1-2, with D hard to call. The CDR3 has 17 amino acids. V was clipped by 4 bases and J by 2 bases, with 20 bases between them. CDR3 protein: CASSSLGSQRLNYGYTF. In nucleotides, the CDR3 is TGTGCCAGCAGTTCCCTTGGGTCCCAACGATTGAACTATGGCTACACCTTC.

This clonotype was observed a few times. The CDR3: CATGTAGSPLHF. The CDR3 DNA sequence: TGTGCCACCGGGACGGCGGGTTCACCCCTCCACTTT. The J gene is TRBJ1-6, the V gene TRBV10-3; possibly TRBD1 for D (5 bases). The V end lost 10 bases, the J end lost 9 bases, and 13 bases lay between the germline ends. This CDR3 is 12 amino acids long. Germline-derived CDR1 and CDR2 are ENHRY and SYGVKD.

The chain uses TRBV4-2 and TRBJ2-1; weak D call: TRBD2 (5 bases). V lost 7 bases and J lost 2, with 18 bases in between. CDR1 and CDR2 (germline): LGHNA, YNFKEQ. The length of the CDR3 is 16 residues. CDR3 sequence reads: CASNPGLAFTYNEQFF. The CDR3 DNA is TGTGCCAGCAACCCCGGGTTAGCGTTTACCTACAATGAGCAGTTCTTC.

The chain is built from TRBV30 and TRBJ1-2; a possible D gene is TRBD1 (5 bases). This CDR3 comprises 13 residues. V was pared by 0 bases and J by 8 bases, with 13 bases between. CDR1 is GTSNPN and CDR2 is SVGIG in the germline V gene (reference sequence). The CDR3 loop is CAWSVQRGGGYTF. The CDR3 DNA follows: TGTGCCTGGAGTGTACAGAGGGGCGGCGGCTACACCTTC.

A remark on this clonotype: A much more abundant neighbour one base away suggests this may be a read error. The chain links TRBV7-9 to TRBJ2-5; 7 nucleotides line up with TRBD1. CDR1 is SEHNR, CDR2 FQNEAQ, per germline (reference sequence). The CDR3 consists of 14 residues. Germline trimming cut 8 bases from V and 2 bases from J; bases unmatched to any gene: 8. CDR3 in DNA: TGTGCCAGCGTCAAACTGGGACAGCAAGAGACCCAGTACTTC. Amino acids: CASVKLGQQETQYF.

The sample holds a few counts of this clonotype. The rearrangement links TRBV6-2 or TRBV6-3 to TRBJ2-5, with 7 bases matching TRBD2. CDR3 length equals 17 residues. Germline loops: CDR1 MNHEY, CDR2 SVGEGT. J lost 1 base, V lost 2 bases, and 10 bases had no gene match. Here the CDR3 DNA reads TGTGCCAGCAGTTACCCCACCCGCGGGGGATTCCAAGAGACCCAGTACTTC. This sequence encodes CASSYPTRGGFQETQYF.

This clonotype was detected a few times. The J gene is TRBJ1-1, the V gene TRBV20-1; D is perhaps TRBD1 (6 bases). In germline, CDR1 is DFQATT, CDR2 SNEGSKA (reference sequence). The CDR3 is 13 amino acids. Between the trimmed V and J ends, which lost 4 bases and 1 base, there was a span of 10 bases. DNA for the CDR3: TGCAGTGCTAACCGGGGGGCGAACACTGAAGCTTTCTTT. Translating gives CSANRGANTEAFF.

CDR3 protein: CASSQDLGPYEQYF. The CDR3 DNA reads as TGTGCCAGCAGCCAAGACCTAGGCCCCTACGAGCAGTACTTC. The V gene is TRBV4-2, the J gene TRBJ2-7; D call uncertain. CDR1 and CDR2 from the germline V gene are LGHNA and YNFKEQ. The CDR3 loop spans 14 amino acids. Trimming removed 0 bases from V and 2 bases from J, with 8 bases in between.

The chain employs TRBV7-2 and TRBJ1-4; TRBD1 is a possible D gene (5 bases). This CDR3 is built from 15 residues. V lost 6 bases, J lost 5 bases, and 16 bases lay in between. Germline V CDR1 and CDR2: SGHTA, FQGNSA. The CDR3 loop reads CASRRQGGSNEKLFF. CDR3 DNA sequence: TGTGCCAGCAGGCGCCAGGGAGGTTCGAATGAAAAACTGTTTTTT.

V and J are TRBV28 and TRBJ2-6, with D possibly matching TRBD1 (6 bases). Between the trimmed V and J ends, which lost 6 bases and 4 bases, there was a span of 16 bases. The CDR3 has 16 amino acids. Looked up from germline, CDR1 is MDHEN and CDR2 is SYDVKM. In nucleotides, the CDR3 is TGTGCCAGCAGCGTTACCTTCGGGACAGGGGCCAACGTCCTGACTTTC. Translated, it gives CASSVTFGTGANVLTF.

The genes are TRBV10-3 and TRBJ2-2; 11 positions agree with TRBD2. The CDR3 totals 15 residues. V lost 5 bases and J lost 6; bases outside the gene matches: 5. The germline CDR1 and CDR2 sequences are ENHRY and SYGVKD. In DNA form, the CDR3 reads TGTGCCATCAGTCAGACTAGCGGGGTCGCCGGGGAGCTGTTTTTT. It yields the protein CAISQTSGVAGELFF.

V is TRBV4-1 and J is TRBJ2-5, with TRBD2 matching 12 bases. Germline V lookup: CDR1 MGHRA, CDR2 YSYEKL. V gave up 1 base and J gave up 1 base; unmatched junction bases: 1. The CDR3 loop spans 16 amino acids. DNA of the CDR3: TGCGCCAGCAGCCAAGCACTAGCGGGGGGCCAAGAGACCCAGTACTTC. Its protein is CASSQALAGGQETQYF.

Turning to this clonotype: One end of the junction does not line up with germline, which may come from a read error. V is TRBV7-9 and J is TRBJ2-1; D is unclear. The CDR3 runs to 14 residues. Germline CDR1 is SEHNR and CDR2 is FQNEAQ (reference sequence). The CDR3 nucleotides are TGTGCCGGCAGCTTTCCCCATGAATCCAATGAGCAGTTCTTC. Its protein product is CAGSFPHESNEQFF. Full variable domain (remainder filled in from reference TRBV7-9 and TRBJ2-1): DTGVSQNPRHKITKRGQNVTFRCDPISEHNRLYWYRQTLGQGPEFLTYFQNEAQLEKSRLLSDRFSAERPKGSFSTLEIQRTEQGDSAMYLCAGSFPHESNEQFFGPGTRLTVL.

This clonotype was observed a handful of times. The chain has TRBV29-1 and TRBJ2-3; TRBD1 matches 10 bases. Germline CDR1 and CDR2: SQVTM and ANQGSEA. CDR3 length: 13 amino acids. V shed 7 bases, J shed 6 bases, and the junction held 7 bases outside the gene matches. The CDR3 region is CSGRTGGRDTQYF. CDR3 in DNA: TGCAGCGGCCGGACAGGGGGAAGGGATACGCAGTATTTT.

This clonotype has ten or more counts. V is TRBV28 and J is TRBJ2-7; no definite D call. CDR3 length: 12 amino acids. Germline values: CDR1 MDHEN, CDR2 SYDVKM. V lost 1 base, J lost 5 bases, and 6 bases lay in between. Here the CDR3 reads CASSLSINEQYF. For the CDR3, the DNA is TGTGCCAGCAGTTTATCGATAAACGAGCAGTACTTC.

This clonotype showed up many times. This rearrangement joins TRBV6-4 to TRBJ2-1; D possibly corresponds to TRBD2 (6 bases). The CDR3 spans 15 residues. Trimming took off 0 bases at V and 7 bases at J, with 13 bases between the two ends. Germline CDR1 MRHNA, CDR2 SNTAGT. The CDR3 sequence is CASSDSDSGANEQFF. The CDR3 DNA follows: TGTGCCAGCAGTGACTCGGATAGCGGAGCTAATGAGCAGTTCTTC.

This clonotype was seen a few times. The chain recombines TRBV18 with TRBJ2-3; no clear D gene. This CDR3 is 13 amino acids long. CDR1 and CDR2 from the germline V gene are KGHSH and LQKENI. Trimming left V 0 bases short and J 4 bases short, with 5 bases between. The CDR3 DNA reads TGTGCCAGCTCACCACCGAGTTCAGATACGCAGTATTTT. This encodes CASSPPSSDTQYF.